One and the same sample provided the 27 T cell receptor beta chains below, sequenced in a study of shared clonotypes between healthy human individuals. Data came from immunoSEQ multiplex PCR; TCRdb stores just in-frame clones and leaves some out. The top ten clones hold less than 2% of a sample with about 680,000 clones, about three quarters of them seen once. The sequenced sample consisted of memory CD4+ T cells sorted from blood. The subset: CD45RA-negative fraction. The receptors come from a woman aged 30 to 39 in good health.

The chain is built from TRBV10-1 and TRBJ2-2; D is uncertain. The germline CDR1 and CDR2 sequences are WNHNN and SYGVQD (reference sequence). This CDR3 is built from 13 residues. V lost 8 bases to trimming and J lost 4 bases, with 11 bases between them. CDR3 in DNA: TGCGCCAGCGGGCTTACAGTCACCGGGGAGCTGTTTTTT. Translated: CASGLTVTGELFF.

The chain combines TRBV2 with TRBJ1-2; D not resolved. The CDR3 is 14 residues long. Between the trimmed V and J ends, which lost 1 base and 4 bases, there was a span of 10 bases. Per the germline V gene, CDR1 is SNHLY and CDR2 is FYNNEI. CDR3 in DNA: TGTGCCAGCAGTGAAGTTGGCAGCGTCTATGGCTACACCTTC. Translation gives CASSEVGSVYGYTF.

The chain has TRBV5-4 and TRBJ2-5; maybe TRBD2 (5 bases). The CDR3 is made up of 15 amino acids. Trimming cost V 4 bases and J 1 base, with 14 bases left between them. Per germline, CDR1 SGHNT and CDR2 YYREEE (reference sequence). CDR3 DNA sequence: TGTGCCAGCAGCCCATCCGGACTTATCCAAGAGACCCAGTACTTC. Its protein product is CASSPSGLIQETQYF.

This clone turned up a few times. The chain carries TRBV29-1 and TRBJ2-1; 7 nucleotides match TRBD2. J was trimmed by 9 bases and V by 6 bases; bases with no gene match: 8. CDR1 and CDR2 from the germline V gene are SQVTM and ANQGSEA. CDR3 length: 12 amino acids. This CDR3 is CSVSGLVAEQFF. CDR3 DNA sequence: TGCAGCGTGTCAGGACTAGTTGCTGAGCAGTTCTTC.

The sample holds one count of this clone. This chain joins TRBV10-3 and TRBJ2-5; 7 bases are a match to TRBD1. Trimming at V came to 2 bases and at J to 1 base, leaving 4 bases not matched to a gene. The germline V gene has CDR1 ENHRY and CDR2 SYGVKD. This CDR3 contains 15 residues. The CDR3 loop reads CAISEGQARQETQYF. The DNA of the CDR3 is TGTGCCATCAGTGAGGGACAGGCTCGCCAAGAGACCCAGTACTTC.

This clone was seen only a few times. V and J are TRBV19 and TRBJ1-2, with 7 bases matching TRBD1. With V trimmed by 5 bases and J by 2 bases, 11 bases remained unmatched. The CDR3 spans 16 residues. Per germline, CDR1 LNHDA and CDR2 SQIVND (reference sequence). The chain's CDR3 is CASSVPATGVNYGYTF. In DNA, the CDR3 is TGTGCCAGTAGTGTACCAGCCACAGGGGTGAACTATGGCTACACCTTC.

V is TRBV28 and J is TRBJ1-1; D ambiguous. CDR3 length: 15 amino acids. In germline, CDR1 is MDHEN, CDR2 SYDVKM. V lost 6 bases and J lost 2, with 16 bases in between. Written as DNA, the CDR3 is TGTGCCAGCAGGCCTGGAGGAAGGACCAACACTGAAGCTTTCTTT. Translated, it gives CASRPGGRTNTEAFF.

The J gene is TRBJ2-1, the V gene TRBV9; 12 bases map to TRBD2. In germline, CDR1 is SGDLS, CDR2 YYNGEE. The CDR3 length is 16 residues. The ends lost 4 bases at V and 9 bases at J; junction bases unmatched: 11. CDR3 DNA: TGTGCCAGCAGCCCTGGTAGACTAGCGGGAGTGGGTGAGCAGTTCTTC. Translating gives CASSPGRLAGVGEQFF.

This chain uses TRBV30 with TRBJ1-1, with D hard to call. With 2 bases removed from V and 0 bases from J, the gap between germline ends came to 7 bases. CDR1 is GTSNPN, CDR2 SVGIG, per germline (reference sequence). This CDR3 contains 13 residues. The CDR3 protein is CAWSRMVNTEAFF. The CDR3 bases are TGTGCCTGGAGTAGGATGGTGAACACTGAAGCTTTCTTT. Based on the CDR3 plus reference TRBV30 and TRBJ1-1, the full variable domain is SQTIHQWPATLVQPVGSPLSLECTVEGTSNPNLYWYRQAAGRGLQLLFYSVGIGQISSEVPQNLSASRPQDRQFILSSKKLLLSDSGFYLCAWSRMVNTEAFFGQGTRLTVV.

V is TRBV7-8 and J is TRBJ1-1; the D is unclear. V shed 0 bases and J shed 0 bases, with 11 bases lying between them. There are 16 residues in the CDR3. Germline loops: CDR1 SGHVS, CDR2 FQNEAQ. The CDR3 DNA follows: TGTGCCAGCAGCTTAGCGGGGTCGAACATGAACACTGAAGCTTTCTTT. Protein: CASSLAGSNMNTEAFF.

This clone has more than one count but fewer than ten. This chain links TRBV11-3 with TRBJ2-1; D unclear. Trimming pared 1 base from V and 8 bases from J, leaving 12 bases between. The CDR3 extends over 14 amino acids. Germline assignment: CDR1 SGHNT and CDR2 YENEEA. The CDR3 region has the DNA TGTGCCAGCAGCTTAGGAGCCATAAGGGATGAGCAGTTCTTC. As protein: CASSLGAIRDEQFF.

In its sample, this clone was seen a few times. The chain employs TRBV7-2 and TRBJ1-1; D might be TRBD1 (5 bases). V was cut by 5 bases and J by 0 bases, with 16 bases left in between. Looked up from germline, CDR1 is SGHTA and CDR2 is FQGNSA. The CDR3 length is 16 residues. The CDR3 DNA reads as TGTGCCAGCAGCGAACGGGGGGAGCGGATGAACACTGAAGCTTTCTTT. Residues: CASSERGERMNTEAFF.

The J gene is TRBJ2-1, the V gene TRBV6-1; TRBD2 aligns across 8 bases. CDR3 size: 14 residues. Germline values: CDR1 MNHNS, CDR2 SASEGT. V dropped 0 bases and J dropped 9; count of bases not matched to a gene: 4. Here the CDR3 DNA reads TGTGCCAGCAGTGAAGCTAGCGGGACCAGTGAGCAGTTCTTC. Protein: CASSEASGTSEQFF.

The rearrangement links TRBV20-1 to TRBJ1-1, with TRBD1 as a possible D gene (6 bases). CDR1 and CDR2 (germline): DFQATT, SNEGSKA (reference sequence). Trimming took 3 bases from V and 11 from J, leaving 13 bases between them. CDR3 size: 11 residues. The CDR3 protein is CSASPQGLAFF. In DNA form, the CDR3 reads TGCAGTGCTAGCCCCCAGGGGCTGGCTTTCTTT.

With respect to this clone: Additional DNA sequences in this sample encode the identical CDR3. The chain is built from TRBV5-1 and TRBJ2-1, with D maybe TRBD2 (6 bases). V was pared by 1 base and J by 1 base, with 9 bases between. Germline CDR1 and CDR2: SGHRS and YFSETQ. The CDR3 is 15 residues long. The CDR3 spells CASSLSSGSYNEQFF. The DNA for the CDR3 is TGCGCCAGCAGCTTGAGCAGCGGGTCCTACAATGAGCAGTTCTTC.

V usage is TRBV7-3 and J usage is TRBJ2-7; TRBD1 matches at 10 bases. The V and J ends lost 5 bases and 5 bases, in that order; junction bases with no gene match: 9. The CDR3 is 15 amino acids. Germline V gene lookup returns CDR1 SGHTA and CDR2 FQGTGA. CDR3 residues: CASSPSGTGAHEQYF. The CDR3 coding sequence is TGTGCCAGCAGCCCGTCTGGGACAGGGGCCCACGAGCAGTACTTC.

J is TRBJ1-5 and V is TRBV27; tentatively, D is TRBD1 (6 bases). Trimming shortened V by 5 bases and J by 5 bases, and 16 bases separated the two germline ends. The CDR3 is 15 residues long. CDR1 is MNHEY and CDR2 is SMNVEV in the germline V gene (reference sequence). This CDR3 reads CASSPLGRGDQPQHF. In DNA form, the CDR3 reads TGTGCCAGCAGTCCTCTGGGCAGGGGCGATCAGCCCCAGCATTTT.

V and J are TRBV6-1 and TRBJ2-7, with D tentatively TRBD1 (6 bases). The V end was cut by 6 bases, the J end by 6 bases, with 18 bases between. CDR1 and CDR2 from the germline V gene are MNHNS and SASEGT. CDR3 size: 14 residues. This CDR3 is CASRPSAGAGEQYF. CDR3 DNA sequence: TGTGCCAGCAGACCCTCCGCAGGGGCTGGCGAGCAGTACTTC.

The V and J genes are TRBV4-1 and TRBJ2-5; 8 bases fit TRBD2. V was pared by 2 bases and J by 4 bases, with 6 bases of the junction left unmatched. The germline V gene has CDR1 MGHRA and CDR2 YSYEKL. The CDR3 has 15 amino acids. CDR3 in amino acids: CASSQPAGDGETQYF. The CDR3 DNA reads TGCGCCAGCAGCCAACCAGCGGGAGACGGAGAGACCCAGTACTTC.

This chain uses TRBV10-2 with TRBJ1-1; D might be TRBD1 (5 bases). The CDR3 runs 13 residues. Trimming cost V 6 bases and J 1 base, with 9 bases left between them. The germline V gene has CDR1 WSHSY and CDR2 SAAADI. CDR3 loop: CASSNQGNTEAFF. The CDR3 region has the DNA TGCGCCAGCAGCAATCAGGGGAACACTGAAGCTTTCTTT.

The rearrangement uses TRBV6-5 and TRBJ2-7, with no clear D. V was shortened by 3 bases and J by 4 bases, with 19 bases between the two germline ends. Looked up from germline, CDR1 is MNHEY and CDR2 is SVGAGI. The CDR3 loop spans 16 amino acids. The CDR3 DNA reads as TGTGCCAGCAGTTATATCTCCGGACGCCCAACGTACGAGCAGTACTTC. Translated: CASSYISGRPTYEQYF.

V usage is TRBV27 and J usage is TRBJ2-5; perhaps D is TRBD1 or TRBD2 (6 bases each). The CDR3 extends over 14 amino acids. Between the trimmed V and J ends, which lost 3 bases and 4 bases, there was a span of 12 bases. Per germline, CDR1 MNHEY and CDR2 SMNVEV (reference sequence). CDR3 sequence reads: CASSFQGTGETQYF. CDR3 nucleotide sequence: TGTGCCAGCAGTTTTCAGGGGACTGGAGAGACCCAGTACTTC.

This chain joins TRBV27 and TRBJ2-5, with D tentatively TRBD1 (5 bases). This CDR3 is 13 amino acids long. V lost 5 bases, J lost 5 bases, and 12 bases lay in between. Looked up from germline, CDR1 is MNHEY and CDR2 is SMNVEV (reference sequence). The CDR3: CASSVRVRETQYF. The CDR3 nucleotides are TGTGCCAGCAGTGTCAGGGTCCGGGAGACCCAGTACTTC.

The genes are TRBV5-1 and TRBJ1-1; 8 bases fit TRBD1. Germline-derived CDR1 and CDR2 are SGHRS and YFSETQ. There are 13 residues in the CDR3. V trimming: 6 bases; J trimming: 4 bases; junction bases outside the gene matches: 5. Written as DNA, the CDR3 is TGCGCCAGCACCGGACAGGGCGGCACTGAAGCTTTCTTT. It specifies CASTGQGGTEAFF.

This chain uses TRBV28 with TRBJ2-1; possible D gene TRBD2, 6 bases. V was pared by 2 bases and J by 5 bases, with 13 bases between. Germline assignment: CDR1 MDHEN and CDR2 SYDVKM. The CDR3 sequence is 15 residues long. CDR3 loop: CASSLPNSGNNEQFF. The CDR3 DNA reads TGTGCCAGCAGTTTACCAAATAGCGGAAACAATGAGCAGTTCTTC.

This clone was detected only a few times. The chain uses TRBV2 and TRBJ2-1; TRBD2 might be the D (5 bases). CDR3 length: 14 amino acids. V was trimmed by 4 bases and J by 9 bases, leaving 16 bases between them. Germline assignment: CDR1 SNHLY and CDR2 FYNNEI. The CDR3 DNA follows: TGTGCCAGCAGTGGGACGGGAAGAGTGGGTGAGCAGTTCTTC. This sequence encodes CASSGTGRVGEQFF.

The chain has TRBV4-1 and TRBJ2-5, with D possibly called TRBD1 or TRBD2 (5 bases each). The V gene's germline CDR1 is MGHRA and CDR2 YSYEKL. The CDR3 runs to 13 residues. Between the trimmed V and J ends, which lost 4 bases and 4 bases, there was a span of 10 bases. CDR3 coding DNA: TGCGCCAGCAGCCGGGGCGGGCGAGAGACCCAGTACTTC. Protein sequence: CASSRGGRETQYF.